These T cell receptor beta chains were read from a single sample in a study of blood T cells in healthy people across ages. TCRdb analysed the 5' RACE reads with MiXCR anew, one entry per CDR3 protein. Among 650,000 to 800,000 distinct CDR3 sequences listed, about 42% were seen once. The specimen sequenced was blood. These TCRs come from a man aged 55 to 70 in good health. The CDR3 runs from the conserved cysteine through the conserved F or W. The order of the fields is V gene, clone size, CDR3 protein. Rows may omit the clone size; those that give it use once, few, many or a size class.

v_gene: TRBV4-1
abundance: -
CDR3aa: CASSPNARGRMNEQYF

v_gene: TRBV27
abundance: few
CDR3aa: CASSFGDYNEQFF

v_gene: TRBV4-3
abundance: -
CDR3aa: CASSQDPTGPGEQYF

v_gene: TRBV4-3
abundance: few
CDR3aa: CASSHGGALTYYGYTF

v_gene: TRBV20-1
abundance: -
CDR3aa: CSARLRDNQPQHF

v_gene: TRBV7-2
abundance: few
CDR3aa: CASSPPPGPYGYTF

v_gene: TRBV5-5
abundance: -
CDR3aa: CASSWVSSGANVPTF

v_gene: TRBV15
abundance: -
CDR3aa: CATSTQQGSEQFF

v_gene: TRBV7-9
abundance: -
CDR3aa: CASSPNTGTGEAQYF

v_gene: TRBV3-1
abundance: -
CDR3aa: CASSQVGGVVNTEAFF

v_gene: TRBV12-5
abundance: few
CDR3aa: CASGLMTTSTDTQYF

v_gene: TRBV14
abundance: -
CDR3aa: CAGSQVASPYGYTF

v_gene: TRBV20-1
abundance: -
CDR3aa: CSCRGQTYEQYF

v_gene: TRBV4-3
abundance: -
CDR3aa: CASSQEIGGYGYTF

v_gene: TRBV12-3/TRBV12-4
abundance: -
CDR3aa: CASSPLAGAGTDTQYF

v_gene: TRBV5-6
abundance: -
CDR3aa: CASSLGQLTDSQYF

v_gene: TRBV18
abundance: -
CDR3aa: CASSPGQVEANTIYF

v_gene: TRBV20-1
abundance: -
CDR3aa: CSAVLPNYGYTF

v_gene: TRBV10-2
abundance: many
CDR3aa: CASSDSGSGTYNEQFF

v_gene: TRBV4-1
abundance: -
CDR3aa: CASSAANEKLFF

v_gene: TRBV29-1
abundance: -
CDR3aa: CSAAPHGDNEQFF

v_gene: TRBV20-1
abundance: once
CDR3aa: CSVSGGADTQYF

v_gene: TRBV15
abundance: few
CDR3aa: CATSRVGGGGFAAEQFF

v_gene: TRBV12-3/TRBV12-4
abundance: -
CDR3aa: CASRATGRYGYTF